A selection of T cell receptor beta chains follows, all from one sample in a study of OX40 agonist ivuxolimab in advanced cancers. The data were produced by immunoSEQ multiplex PCR, yet TCRdb's version contains in-frame clones alone and is incomplete. Of over 45,000 clones detected, roughly 86% appear once; the ten largest clones hold roughly 1%. Specimen: CD4+ or CD8+ T cells sorted from blood, collected in a trial of the OX40 agonist ivuxolimab. All receptors derive from an adult with an advanced solid tumor such as melanoma, head and neck, liver or kidney cancer. CDR3s include the opening cysteine and the closing phenylalanine or tryptophan. The order of the fields is D gene, J gene, clone size, V gene, CDR3 protein, CDR3 DNA. The D gene is left open where the match is weak. The size entry is marked missing in some rows and otherwise reads once, few, many or a size class.

D gene: NA
J gene: TRBJ2-4
clone size: NA
V gene: TRBV18
CDR3 protein: CASSPLPGGPLAKNIQYF
CDR3 DNA: TGTGCCAGCTCACCACTCCCAGGGGGGCCCCTAGCCAAAAACATTCAGTACTTC

D gene: NA
J gene: TRBJ2-6
clone size: NA
V gene: TRBV18
CDR3 protein: CASSPDSPRTGANVLTF
CDR3 DNA: TGTGCCAGCTCACCAGACAGCCCTCGGACCGGGGCCAACGTCCTGACTTTC

D gene: TRBD1
J gene: TRBJ2-6
clone size: once
V gene: TRBV5-6
CDR3 protein: CASSLEVRRGSGANVLTF
CDR3 DNA: TGTGCCAGCAGCTTGGAAGTTCGCAGGGGGTCTGGGGCCAACGTCCTGACTTTC

D gene: TRBD1
J gene: TRBJ1-5
clone size: few
V gene: TRBV6-5
CDR3 protein: CATHPQGKNQPQHF
CDR3 DNA: TGTGCCACCCACCCACAGGGGAAAAATCAGCCCCAGCATTTT

D gene: NA
J gene: TRBJ1-1
clone size: NA
V gene: TRBV7-9
CDR3 protein: CASSLDGAGTNTEAFF
CDR3 DNA: TGTGCCAGCAGCTTAGATGGGGCAGGGACTAACACTGAAGCTTTCTTT

D gene: NA
J gene: TRBJ1-2
clone size: NA
V gene: TRBV5-5
CDR3 protein: CASNPGEGGYTF
CDR3 DNA: TGTGCCAGCAATCCCGGCGAGGGTGGCTACACCTTC

D gene: TRBD1
J gene: TRBJ1-1
clone size: few
V gene: TRBV30
CDR3 protein: CAGTENTEAFF
CDR3 DNA: TGTGCCGGGACAGAGAACACTGAAGCTTTCTTT

D gene: NA
J gene: TRBJ2-5
clone size: NA
V gene: TRBV11-2
CDR3 protein: CASSLVRFGKETQYF
CDR3 DNA: TGTGCCAGCAGCTTAGTGCGGTTCGGGAAAGAGACCCAGTACTTC

D gene: NA
J gene: TRBJ2-3
clone size: once
V gene: TRBV29-1
CDR3 protein: CSVDVWGRGGTDTQYF
CDR3 DNA: TGCAGCGTGGATGTTTGGGGGCGGGGTGGGACAGATACGCAGTATTTT

D gene: NA
J gene: TRBJ1-3
clone size: NA
V gene: TRBV16
CDR3 protein: CASSQPGAENTIYF
CDR3 DNA: TGTGCCAGCAGCCAACCGGGGGCTGAAAACACCATATATTTT

D gene: NA
J gene: TRBJ1-1
clone size: NA
V gene: TRBV6-4
CDR3 protein: CASSAGLWNTEAFF
CDR3 DNA: TGTGCCAGCAGTGCTGGGTTGTGGAACACTGAAGCTTTCTTT